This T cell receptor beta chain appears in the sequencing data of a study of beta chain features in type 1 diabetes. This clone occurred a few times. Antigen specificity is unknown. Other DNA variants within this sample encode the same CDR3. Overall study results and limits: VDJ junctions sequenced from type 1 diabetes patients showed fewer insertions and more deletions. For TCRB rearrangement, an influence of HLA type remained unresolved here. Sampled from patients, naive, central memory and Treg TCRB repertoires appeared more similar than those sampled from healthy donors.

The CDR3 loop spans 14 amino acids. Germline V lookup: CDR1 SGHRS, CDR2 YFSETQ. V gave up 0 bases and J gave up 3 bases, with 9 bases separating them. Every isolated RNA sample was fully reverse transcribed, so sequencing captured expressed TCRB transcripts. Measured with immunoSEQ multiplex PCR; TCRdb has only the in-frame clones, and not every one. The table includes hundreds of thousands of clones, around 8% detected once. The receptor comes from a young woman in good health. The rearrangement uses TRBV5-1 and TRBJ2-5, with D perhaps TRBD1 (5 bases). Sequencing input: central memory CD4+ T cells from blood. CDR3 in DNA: TGCGCCAGCAGCTTGGGGTCAGGGAAAGAGACCCAGTACTTC. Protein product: CASSLGSGKETQYF. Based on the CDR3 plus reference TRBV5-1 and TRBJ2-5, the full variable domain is KAGVTQTPRYLIKTRGQQVTLSCSPISGHRSVSWYQQTPGQGLQFLFEYFSETQRNKGNFPGRFSGRQFSNSRSEMNVSTLELGDSALYLCASSLGSGKETQYFGPGTRLLVL.